These 32 T cell receptor beta chains originate from one sample sequenced in a study of blood T cell repertoires in COVID-19. Using immunoSEQ multiplex PCR, the repertoire was profiled, and TCRdb retains in-frame clones only, with some absent. The table records 90,000 to 120,000 clones, almost 85% of them present only once. The sequenced material came from peripheral blood. The receptors originated from a human donor in a cohort sampled during active COVID-19.

The V and J genes are TRBV30 and TRBJ2-5; 11 nucleotides line up with TRBD2. Germline lookup yields CDR1 GTSNPN and CDR2 SVGIG (reference sequence). The CDR3 consists of 14 residues. Unmatched junction bases numbered 3, after V lost 2 bases and J lost 4 bases. The CDR3 DNA is TGTGCCTGGAGTTCCGGACTAGCGGGAGAGACCCAGTACTTC. It translates to CAWSSGLAGETQYF.

The CDR3, as DNA: TGTGCCAGCAGCTTAGGAGACCGGGGGGTGGATACGCAGTATTTT. It is translated as CASSLGDRGVDTQYF. The chain couples TRBV7-9 to TRBJ2-3; TRBD2 aligns across 7 bases. This CDR3 contains 15 residues. CDR1 and CDR2 from the germline V gene are SEHNR and FQNEAQ (reference sequence). The V segment lost 1 base and the J segment 6 bases; nucleotides outside the gene matches: 7.

The chain recombines TRBV30 with TRBJ2-2; D perhaps matches TRBD2 (5 bases). Trimming stripped 5 bases from V and 1 base from J, with 11 bases between. Per the germline V gene, CDR1 is GTSNPN and CDR2 is SVGIG (reference sequence). CDR3 length equals 14 residues. The CDR3, as DNA: TGTGCCTGGTCCGTGGACTTGAACACCGGGGAGCTGTTTTTT. Translation: CAWSVDLNTGELFF.

The rearrangement uses TRBV7-3 and TRBJ2-3; 9 bases line up with TRBD2. Trimming at V came to 2 bases and at J to 2 bases, leaving 5 bases not matched to a gene. Germline V lookup: CDR1 SGHTA, CDR2 FQGTGA. The CDR3 runs to 16 residues. The CDR3 sequence is CASSLLAGASTDTQYF. The CDR3 DNA follows: TGTGCCAGCAGCTTATTAGCGGGAGCCTCCACAGATACGCAGTATTTT.

This CDR3 is CAISEKGAQSPLHF. CDR3 DNA: TGTGCCATCAGTGAAAAGGGGGCGCAATCACCCCTCCACTTT. The chain employs TRBV10-3 and TRBJ1-6; 7 bases fit TRBD1. V lost 3 bases and J lost 10; bases outside the gene matches: 6. Germline V gene sequence: CDR1 ENHRY, CDR2 SYGVKD. The CDR3 spans 14 residues.

The V and J genes are TRBV19 and TRBJ2-1; D is undetermined. This CDR3 is built from 13 residues. The V end was cut by 6 bases, the J end by 7 bases, with 13 bases between. Germline V gene lookup returns CDR1 LNHDA and CDR2 SQIVND (reference sequence). CDR3 sequence: CASRLTVVNEQFF. The CDR3 nucleotides read TGTGCCAGTAGACTAACTGTAGTAAATGAGCAGTTCTTC.

The rearrangement links TRBV18 to TRBJ1-2; 10 bases agree with TRBD1. Germline CDR1 is KGHSH and CDR2 is LQKENI. J lost 4 bases, V lost 6 bases, and 8 bases had no gene match. The CDR3 spans 15 residues. The CDR3 nucleotides are TGTGCCAGCTCCGATTCGACAGGGGGCGTCTATGGCTACACCTTC. This encodes CASSDSTGGVYGYTF.

The chain joins TRBV7-2 to TRBJ2-1; 9 bases align to TRBD2. The V gene's germline CDR1 is SGHTA and CDR2 FQGNSA. V gave up 0 bases and J gave up 8 bases; unmatched junction bases: 5. The CDR3 spans 15 residues. The DNA for the CDR3 is TGTGCCAGCAGCTTAGCAGCGGGAGGTCGTCATGAGCAGTTCTTC. Translated: CASSLAAGGRHEQFF.

For the CDR3, the DNA is TGCGCCAGCAGCCACTTAAACACAGATACGCAGTATTTT. Its protein is CASSHLNTDTQYF. V is TRBV4-1 and J is TRBJ2-3; no definite D call. CDR1 MGHRA and CDR2 YSYEKL come from the germline V gene. V was cut by 3 bases and J by 2 bases, with 6 bases left in between. This CDR3 spans 13 amino acids.

This clone showed up many times. The chain is built from TRBV3-1 (or the pseudogene TRBV3-2) and TRBJ1-6, with 8 nucleotides matching TRBD1. CDR3 length: 15 residues. V was pared by 1 base and J by 5 bases, with 1 base of the junction left unmatched. Germline V gene data show CDR1 as LGHDT and CDR2 as YNNKEL (reference sequence). CDR3 sequence: CASSQATGDNSPLHF. The CDR3 DNA sequence: TGTGCCAGCAGCCAAGCGACAGGGGATAATTCACCCCTCCACTTT.

The chain uses TRBV28 and TRBJ2-1, with a weak D call TRBD2 (7 bases). V dropped 6 bases and J dropped 7 bases, with 19 bases sitting between them. The germline V gene encodes CDR1 MDHEN and CDR2 SYDVKM. CDR3 size: 15 residues. CDR3 coding DNA: TGTGCCAGCAGGGTCCTAGGGGGGAGGGTTAATGAGCAGTTCTTC. Its translation is CASRVLGGRVNEQFF.

V gene TRBV28 combines with J gene TRBJ2-7; 10 bases agree with TRBD2. The junction had 10 bases not matched to a gene; V was cut back by 5 bases and J by 6 bases. This CDR3 is 15 amino acids long. Germline V gives CDR1 MDHEN, CDR2 SYDVKM. The CDR3 DNA follows: TGTGCCAGCAGTCTGCGGACTAGCGGTATCAGCGAGCAGTACTTC. Translating gives CASSLRTSGISEQYF. The full variable domain, rest sourced from reference TRBV28 and TRBJ2-7, is DVKVTQSSRYLVKRTGEKVFLECVQDMDHENMFWYRQDPGLGLRLIYFSYDVKMKEKGDIPEGYSVSREKKERFSLILESASTNQTSMYLCASSLRTSGISEQYFGPGTRLTVT.

V and J are TRBV6-2 or TRBV6-3 and TRBJ1-2, with D perhaps matching TRBD1 (5 bases). Trimming took 6 bases from V and 5 from J, leaving 13 bases between them. Germline CDR1 is MNHEY and CDR2 is SVGEGT. This CDR3 region has 13 residues. The CDR3 loop is CASSEGDWYGYTF. The CDR3 region has the DNA TGTGCCAGCAGCGAAGGGGACTGGTATGGCTACACCTTC.

The V gene is TRBV18, the J gene TRBJ2-1; the D is unclear. CDR3 length: 14 amino acids. Trimming took off 0 bases at V and 5 bases at J, with 8 bases between the two ends. Germline loops: CDR1 KGHSH, CDR2 LQKENI. The CDR3 coding sequence is TGTGCCAGCTCACCACCCTCAACTAACAATGAGCAGTTCTTC. Its translation: CASSPPSTNNEQFF.

The chain recombines TRBV18 with TRBJ2-1, with TRBD2 as a possible D gene (6 bases). The V gene lost 1 base and the J gene lost 4 bases, with 20 bases spanning the gap. Germline loops: CDR1 KGHSH, CDR2 LQKENI. This CDR3 has 18 residues. The CDR3 sequence is CASSPRSSGTQAYNEQFF. CDR3 nucleotides: TGTGCCAGCTCACCACGTTCATCCGGGACTCAAGCGTACAATGAGCAGTTCTTC.

This rearrangement joins TRBV6-1 to TRBJ1-5; D is ambiguous. The CDR3 covers 14 residues. The V end lost 0 bases, the J end lost 5 bases, and 8 bases lay between the germline ends. Germline V CDR1 and CDR2: MNHNS, SASEGT. The CDR3 region is CASSEAPGYQPQHF. CDR3 sequence (DNA): TGTGCCAGCAGTGAAGCGCCAGGATATCAGCCCCAGCATTTT.

The rearrangement joins TRBV4-3 to TRBJ1-1, with 9 positions matching TRBD1. This CDR3 is 15 amino acids long. From germline, CDR1 is LGHNA and CDR2 YSLEER. The V segment lost 4 bases and the J segment 3 bases; nucleotides outside the gene matches: 6. In DNA, the CDR3 is TGCGCCAGCAGCCGAACACAGGGGGCGGACACTGAAGCTTTCTTT. Translation: CASSRTQGADTEAFF.

The V and J genes are TRBV7-8 and TRBJ2-2; 12 nucleotides align to TRBD2. In germline, CDR1 is SGHVS, CDR2 FQNEAQ. The CDR3 runs 18 residues. Losses at the gene ends were 1 base for V and 7 bases for J; bases not matched to a gene: 10. The CDR3 coding sequence is TGTGCCAGCAGCTTAGGTCTAGCGGGAGGGCCGGGGCACGGGGAGCTGTTTTTT. Translation gives CASSLGLAGGPGHGELFF.

By share, this clone ranks as medium-sized (0.01 to 0.1%). The rearrangement joins TRBV6-2 or TRBV6-3 to TRBJ2-1; unclear D gene. V was shortened by 7 bases and J by 7 bases, with 11 bases between the two germline ends. CDR3 size: 12 residues. Germline V gene lookup returns CDR1 MNHEY and CDR2 SVGEGT. The CDR3 DNA follows: TGTGCCAGCACCCCCGCGTCAAATGAGCAGTTCTTC. Its translation: CASTPASNEQFF.

The chain recombines TRBV5-1 with TRBJ2-7; TRBD2 agrees at 14 bases. The germline gives CDR1 SGHRS, CDR2 YFSETQ. The V gene end was trimmed by 1 base and the J gene end by 12 bases; junction bases not matched to a gene: 12. CDR3 length: 16 amino acids. CDR3 sequence: CASSLTPGLAGVEVYF. As DNA, the CDR3 is TGCGCCAGCAGCTTGACCCCGGGACTAGCGGGAGTTGAGGTGTACTTC.

The chain employs TRBV7-9 and TRBJ2-3; 10 positions agree with TRBD2. Germline CDR1 SEHNR, CDR2 FQNEAQ (reference sequence). V gave up 3 bases and J gave up 1 base; unmatched junction bases: 1. This CDR3 region has 15 residues. CDR3 in amino acids: CASSFGTSGTDTQYF. The CDR3 DNA reads as TGTGCCAGCAGCTTCGGGACTAGCGGCACAGATACGCAGTATTTT.

The rearrangement uses TRBV5-6 and TRBJ1-3, with 8 bases that match TRBD1. J lost 0 bases, V lost 0 bases, and 5 bases had no gene match. Germline CDR1 SGHDT, CDR2 YYEEEE. This CDR3 contains 17 residues. The CDR3 loop is CASSLVSGGSSGNTIYF. Here the CDR3 DNA reads TGTGCCAGCAGCTTGGTGTCAGGGGGCAGCTCTGGAAACACCATATATTTT.

This rearrangement joins TRBV3-1 (or the pseudogene TRBV3-2) to TRBJ2-3; 8 positions match TRBD2. Germline-derived CDR1 and CDR2 are LGHDT and YNNKEL (reference sequence). This CDR3 region has 16 residues. The J segment lost 3 bases and the V segment lost 4 bases, leaving 9 bases of the junction unmatched. The CDR3 loop is CASSPGSGSRTDTQYF. CDR3 nucleotide sequence: TGTGCCAGCAGCCCAGGGAGCGGGAGTAGGACAGATACGCAGTATTTT.

The V and J genes are TRBV6-2 or TRBV6-3 and TRBJ2-1; TRBD2 matches at 9 bases. This CDR3 is 18 amino acids long. Germline assignment: CDR1 MNHEY and CDR2 SVGEGT. Trimming took 3 bases from V and 6 from J; bases not matched to a gene: 15. This CDR3 reads CASSYSASGTKFSNEQFF. Here the CDR3 DNA reads TGTGCCAGCAGTTATTCGGCTAGCGGGACCAAATTTTCCAATGAGCAGTTCTTC.

The V gene is TRBV19, the J gene TRBJ2-1; a possible D gene is TRBD2 (5 bases). Germline assignment: CDR1 LNHDA and CDR2 SQIVND (reference sequence). The CDR3 extends over 15 amino acids. The V end was cut by 3 bases, the J end by 2 bases, with 11 bases between. CDR3 coding DNA: TGTGCCAGTAGTATGAGAGGGCTTACCTACAATGAGCAGTTCTTC. Translated: CASSMRGLTYNEQFF.

This clone turned up a few times. V gene TRBV6-1 combines with J gene TRBJ1-2; 11 bases agree with TRBD1. Trimming at V came to 4 bases and at J to 6 bases, leaving 16 bases not matched to a gene. In germline, CDR1 is MNHNS, CDR2 SASEGT. The CDR3 is 18 residues long. The CDR3 spells CASSALVSRTGGADGYTF. Here the CDR3 DNA reads TGTGCCAGCAGTGCCCTCGTAAGTAGGACAGGGGGCGCAGATGGCTACACCTTC.

This rearrangement joins TRBV27 to TRBJ1-6, with 8 nucleotides matching TRBD1. Trimming removed 6 bases from V and 7 bases from J; junction bases left unmatched: 5. CDR1 and CDR2 from the germline V gene are MNHEY and SMNVEV (reference sequence). There are 14 residues in the CDR3. CDR3 residues: CASRPTGGNSPLHF. CDR3 sequence (DNA): TGTGCCAGCAGACCCACAGGGGGAAATTCACCCCTCCACTTT.

The sample holds one count of this clone. The chain couples TRBV7-7 to TRBJ1-5; D is undetermined. Between the trimmed V and J ends, which lost 1 base and 4 bases, there was a span of 11 bases. The CDR3 sequence is 15 residues long. From germline, CDR1 is SSHAT and CDR2 FNYEAQ (reference sequence). The CDR3 sequence: CASSLGSHLNQPQHF. The CDR3 DNA is TGTGCCAGCAGCTTAGGGAGTCACCTAAATCAGCCCCAGCATTTT.

The rearrangement links TRBV24-1 to TRBJ2-1; D may be TRBD1 (8 bases). The CDR3 is made up of 16 amino acids. CDR1 is KGHDR and CDR2 is SFDVKD in the germline V gene. The V and J ends lost 3 bases and 10 bases respectively, with 21 bases between them. The CDR3 sequence: CATSDRRTGGAGEQFF. CDR3 coding DNA: TGTGCCACCAGTGATCGACGTACAGGGGGAGCGGGAGAGCAGTTCTTC.

J is TRBJ2-6 and V is TRBV2; D is possibly TRBD1 (5 bases). The CDR3 extends over 18 amino acids. V was cut by 2 bases and J by 2 bases, with 16 bases left in between. Germline V gene sequence: CDR1 SNHLY, CDR2 FYNNEI. The CDR3 loop is CASSELKRGRTGANVLTF. CDR3 in DNA: TGTGCCAGCAGTGAATTAAAAAGGGGAAGAACTGGGGCCAACGTCCTGACTTTC. Full variable domain (rest looked up from reference TRBV2 and TRBJ2-6): EPEVTQTPSHQVTQMGQEVILRCVPISNHLYFYWYRQILGQKVEFLVSFYNNEISEKSEIFDDQFSVERPDGSNFTLKIRSTKLEDSAMYFCASSELKRGRTGANVLTFGAGSRLTVL.

This clone was recorded a few times. V gene TRBV2 combines with J gene TRBJ2-1, with 7 nucleotides matching TRBD1. The CDR3 totals 14 residues. After removal of 8 bases from V and 4 bases from J, the junction contained 8 bases not matched to a gene. The germline V gene encodes CDR1 SNHLY and CDR2 FYNNEI. CDR3 loop: CASAPGQFYNEQFF. In DNA form, the CDR3 reads TGTGCCAGCGCCCCGGGACAGTTTTACAATGAGCAGTTCTTC.

This chain joins TRBV3-1 (or the pseudogene TRBV3-2) and TRBJ2-7; tentative D call: TRBD1 (6 bases). This CDR3 is 14 amino acids long. Germline-derived CDR1 and CDR2 are LGHDT and YNNKEL (reference sequence). Trimming took off 1 base at V and 0 bases at J, with 7 bases between the two ends. The CDR3 DNA reads TGTGCCAGCAGCCAAGGGACAGTCTCCTACGAGCAGTACGTC. This encodes CASSQGTVSYEQYV.